One TCR beta chain is described in this entry. Its target is unknown. The sample belongs to a study of T cell responses to AZD1222 COVID-19 vaccine. Study as a whole: Whether given at about 4 or about 12 weeks, second doses were pooled.

Findings of the study overall: In a largely white British group with more females than males, clonal diversity was possibly underestimated.

The assay was immunoSEQ multiplex PCR, and TCRdb's table has in-frame clones only and misses some. This sample has about 120,000 clones, with approximately 90% found just once. Germline V gene lookup returns CDR1 LGHDT and CDR2 YNNKEL (reference sequence). Trimming pared 3 bases from V and 2 bases from J, leaving 8 bases between. The CDR3 is 14 amino acids. The sequenced sample was peripheral blood, obtained on day 0 of AZD1222 vaccination. This TCR derives from an adult in good health. The chain carries TRBV3-1 (or the pseudogene TRBV3-2) and TRBJ1-3, with a weak D call TRBD1 (5 bases). The CDR3 sequence: CASSHGGPGNTIYF. The DNA of the CDR3 is TGTGCCAGCAGCCACGGGGGACCTGGAAACACCATATATTTT.